The 12 T cell receptor beta chains below come from one sample, sequenced in a study of blood T cell repertoires in COVID-19. Using immunoSEQ multiplex PCR, the repertoire was profiled, and TCRdb retains in-frame clones only, with some absent. The top ten hold over 5.5% of the sample, which has approximately 120,000 clones, 60% to 80% seen once. Source material: peripheral blood. The receptor set was obtained from a man older than 75 with COVID-19, enrolled during active disease.

V gene TRBV28 combines with J gene TRBJ1-2; 10 bases map to TRBD1. The germline V gene has CDR1 MDHEN and CDR2 SYDVKM. CDR3 length equals 15 residues. Trimming at V came to 5 bases and at J to 4 bases, leaving 7 bases not matched to a gene. CDR3 DNA sequence: TGTGCCAGCAGTAAGCCGGGACAGGGGTCCTATGGCTACACCTTC. It codes for CASSKPGQGSYGYTF.

This clone has only a few counts. V usage is TRBV21-1 and J usage is TRBJ2-3; the listed D gene, TRBD1, was not tested against the DNA. TRBV21-1 is designated a pseudogene. The CDR3 runs 15 residues. Here the CDR3 reads CASSSQVSFTDTQYF. The DNA of the CDR3 is TGTGCCAGCAGCAGTCAGGTATCCTTCACAGATACGCAGTATTTT.

V is TRBV3-1 (or the pseudogene TRBV3-2) and J is TRBJ1-3; the D is unclear. The CDR3 contains 14 residues. The ends were cut back, 2 bases at V and 0 bases at J, with 5 bases in the middle. The germline V gene has CDR1 LGHDT and CDR2 YNNKEL (reference sequence). The CDR3: CASSQISSGNTIYF. CDR3 bases: TGTGCCAGCAGCCAAATCAGCTCTGGAAACACCATATATTTT.

This clone was counted a few times. V usage is TRBV7-6 and J usage is TRBJ2-2; D possibly corresponds to TRBD2 (6 bases). Trimming removed 3 bases at V and 7 bases at J, with 9 bases between. Germline V gene sequence: CDR1 SGHVS, CDR2 FNYEAQ. The CDR3 runs 13 residues. This CDR3 is CASSLEGFGELFF. The CDR3 DNA is TGTGCCAGCAGCTTGGAGGGGTTCGGGGAGCTGTTTTTT.

This clone was seen only a few times. The rearrangement uses TRBV9 and TRBJ2-1; TRBD2 matches 11 bases. CDR1 is SGDLS and CDR2 is YYNGEE in the germline V gene. Trimming cost V 0 bases and J 6 bases; bases outside gene matches: 2. The CDR3 totals 15 residues. CDR3: CASSVEGLAANEQFF. The CDR3 DNA is TGTGCCAGCAGCGTAGAGGGACTAGCGGCCAATGAGCAGTTCTTC.

As for this clone: Distinct nucleotide sequences in the sample also encode this CDR3. The chain carries TRBV5-1 and TRBJ1-2; 7 bases are a match to TRBD1. Germline V gene data show CDR1 as SGHRS and CDR2 as YFSETQ. The CDR3 runs to 15 residues. Trimming took 0 bases from V and 1 from J; bases not matched to a gene: 3. In DNA, the CDR3 is TGCGCCAGCAGCTTGGGAGACAGGGATAACTATGGCTACACCTTC. Protein: CASSLGDRDNYGYTF.

The chain has TRBV6-5 and TRBJ1-1; no definite D call. Germline V lookup: CDR1 MNHEY, CDR2 SVGAGI. CDR3 length: 13 amino acids. The V end was cut by 0 bases, the J end by 7 bases, with 9 bases between. CDR3 in amino acids: CASSYSRGIEAFF. The CDR3 bases are TGTGCCAGCAGTTACTCGAGAGGGATTGAAGCTTTCTTT.

This clone was observed a handful of times. The CDR3 DNA is TGCGCCAGCAGCTTGGAAGTAGCGGGAGGGCCGTACGAGCAGTACTTC. Amino acids: CASSLEVAGGPYEQYF. This rearrangement joins TRBV5-1 to TRBJ2-7; 11 bases line up with TRBD2. Trimming removed 0 bases from V and 4 bases from J; junction bases left unmatched: 6. The CDR3 length is 16 residues. Per the germline V gene, CDR1 is SGHRS and CDR2 is YFSETQ.

V and J are TRBV28 and TRBJ2-1, with D tentatively TRBD1 (6 bases). The CDR3 contains 15 residues. Germline assignment: CDR1 MDHEN and CDR2 SYDVKM. The germline V and J ends were trimmed by 6 bases and 0 bases, with 12 bases remaining between them. CDR3 sequence (DNA): TGTGCCAGCAGGCCACAGGGAAGCTCCTACAATGAGCAGTTCTTC. Protein product: CASRPQGSSYNEQFF.

This clone has more than one count but fewer than ten. This chain connects TRBV5-1 to TRBJ2-7; maybe TRBD1 (6 bases). In germline, CDR1 is SGHRS, CDR2 YFSETQ. Trimming left V 0 bases short and J 0 bases short, with 10 bases between. There are 15 residues in the CDR3. DNA for the CDR3: TGCGCCAGCAGCTTGGCCGGGACAAACTCCTACGAGCAGTACTTC. It yields the protein CASSLAGTNSYEQYF.

This clone turned up a few times. This rearrangement joins TRBV19 to TRBJ2-5; D might be TRBD2 (6 bases). The CDR3 consists of 16 residues. Trimming removed 9 bases at V and 1 base at J, with 21 bases between. The germline CDR1 and CDR2 sequences are LNHDA and SQIVND (reference sequence). CDR3 sequence: CASSEMTGLRQETQYF. The CDR3 nucleotides are TGTGCCAGCAGTGAGATGACGGGACTTCGCCAAGAGACCCAGTACTTC.

The genes are TRBV7-3 and TRBJ2-1, with TRBD1 as a possible D gene (7 bases). The V end lost 4 bases, the J end lost 0 bases, and 16 bases lay between the germline ends. Germline loops: CDR1 SGHTA, CDR2 FQGTGA. The CDR3 extends over 17 amino acids. The CDR3 DNA reads TGTGCCAGCAGCTCTTCAGGGGGGTTGAGCTCCTACAATGAGCAGTTCTTC. The encoded protein is CASSSSGGLSSYNEQFF.